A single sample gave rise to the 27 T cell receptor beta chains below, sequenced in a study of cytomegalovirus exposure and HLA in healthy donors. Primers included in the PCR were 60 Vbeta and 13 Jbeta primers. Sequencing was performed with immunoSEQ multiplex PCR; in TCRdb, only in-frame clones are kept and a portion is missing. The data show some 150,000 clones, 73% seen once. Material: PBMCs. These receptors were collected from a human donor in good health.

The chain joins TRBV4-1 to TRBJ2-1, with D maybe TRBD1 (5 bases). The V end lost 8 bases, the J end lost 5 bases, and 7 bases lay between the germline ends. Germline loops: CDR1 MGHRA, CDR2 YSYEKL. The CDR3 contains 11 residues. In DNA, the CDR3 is TGCGCCAGCCGACAGAACAATGAGCAGTTCTTC. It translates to CASRQNNEQFF.

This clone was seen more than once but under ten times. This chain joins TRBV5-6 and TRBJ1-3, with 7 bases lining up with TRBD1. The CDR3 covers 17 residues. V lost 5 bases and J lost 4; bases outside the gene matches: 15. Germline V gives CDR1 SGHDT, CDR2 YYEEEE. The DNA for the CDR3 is TGTGCCAGCAGAAAAGGGACAGTAGAAGGGAGAGGAAACACCATATATTTT. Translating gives CASRKGTVEGRGNTIYF.

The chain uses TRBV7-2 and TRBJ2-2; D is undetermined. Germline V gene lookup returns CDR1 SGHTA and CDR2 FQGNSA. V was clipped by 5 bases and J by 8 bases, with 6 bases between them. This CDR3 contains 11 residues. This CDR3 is CASSPLGELFF. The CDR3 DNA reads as TGTGCCAGCAGCCCCTTGGGGGAGCTGTTTTTT. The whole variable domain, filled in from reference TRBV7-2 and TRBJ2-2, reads GAGVSQSPSNKVTEKGKDVELRCDPISGHTALYWYRQSLGQGLEFLIYFQGNSAPDKSGLPSDRFSAERTGGSVSTLTIQRTQQEDSAVYLCASSPLGELFFGEGSRLTVL.

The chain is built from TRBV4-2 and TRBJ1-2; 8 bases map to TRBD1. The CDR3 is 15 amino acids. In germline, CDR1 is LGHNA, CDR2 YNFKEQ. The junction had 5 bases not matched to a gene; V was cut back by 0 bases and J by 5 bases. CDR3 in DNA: TGTGCCAGCAGCCAAGACAGACAGGGGTATTATGGCTACACCTTC. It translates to CASSQDRQGYYGYTF.

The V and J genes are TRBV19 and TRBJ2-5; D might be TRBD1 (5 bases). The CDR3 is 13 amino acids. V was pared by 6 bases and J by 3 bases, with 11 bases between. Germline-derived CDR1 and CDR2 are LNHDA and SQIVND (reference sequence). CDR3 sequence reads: CASRQGWEETQYF. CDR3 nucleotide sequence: TGTGCCAGTAGGCAGGGTTGGGAAGAGACCCAGTACTTC.

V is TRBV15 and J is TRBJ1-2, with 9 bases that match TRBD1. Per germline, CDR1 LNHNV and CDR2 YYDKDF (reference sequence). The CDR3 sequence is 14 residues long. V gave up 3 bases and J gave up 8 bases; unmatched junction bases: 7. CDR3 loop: CATSRNRGLGGYTF. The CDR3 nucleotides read TGTGCCACCAGCAGGAACAGGGGGCTCGGCGGCTACACCTTC.

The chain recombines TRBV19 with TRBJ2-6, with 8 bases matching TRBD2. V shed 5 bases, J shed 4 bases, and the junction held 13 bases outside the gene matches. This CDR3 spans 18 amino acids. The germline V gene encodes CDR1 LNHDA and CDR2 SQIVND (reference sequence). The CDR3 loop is CASSSTPGRGTGANVLTF. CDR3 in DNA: TGTGCCAGTAGTTCCACCCCCGGGAGGGGAACCGGGGCCAACGTCCTGACTTTC.

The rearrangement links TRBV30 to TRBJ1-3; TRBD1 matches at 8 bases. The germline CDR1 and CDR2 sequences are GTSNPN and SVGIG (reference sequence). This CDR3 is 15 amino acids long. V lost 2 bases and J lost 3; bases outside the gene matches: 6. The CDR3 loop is CAWSPDRGFGNTIYF. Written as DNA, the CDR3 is TGTGCCTGGAGTCCCGACAGGGGATTTGGAAACACCATATATTTT.

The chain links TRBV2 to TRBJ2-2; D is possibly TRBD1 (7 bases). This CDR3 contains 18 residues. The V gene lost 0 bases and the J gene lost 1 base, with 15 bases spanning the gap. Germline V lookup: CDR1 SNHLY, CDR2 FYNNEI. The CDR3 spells CASSEAITGEVNTGELFF. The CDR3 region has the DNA TGTGCCAGCAGTGAAGCAATTACAGGGGAGGTGAACACCGGGGAGCTGTTTTTT.

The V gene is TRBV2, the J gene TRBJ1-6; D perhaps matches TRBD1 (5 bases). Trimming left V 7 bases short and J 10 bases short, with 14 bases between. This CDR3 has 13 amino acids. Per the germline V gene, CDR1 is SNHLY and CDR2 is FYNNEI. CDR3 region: CASKKGPRSPLHF. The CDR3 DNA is TGTGCCAGCAAGAAGGGGCCGCGATCACCCCTCCACTTT.

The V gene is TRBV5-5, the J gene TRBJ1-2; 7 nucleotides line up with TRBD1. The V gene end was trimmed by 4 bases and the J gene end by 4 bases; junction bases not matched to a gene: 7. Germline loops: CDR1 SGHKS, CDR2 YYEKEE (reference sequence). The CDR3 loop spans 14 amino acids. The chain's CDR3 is CASSQQTGTYGYTF. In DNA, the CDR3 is TGTGCCAGCAGCCAACAGACAGGGACCTATGGCTACACCTTC.

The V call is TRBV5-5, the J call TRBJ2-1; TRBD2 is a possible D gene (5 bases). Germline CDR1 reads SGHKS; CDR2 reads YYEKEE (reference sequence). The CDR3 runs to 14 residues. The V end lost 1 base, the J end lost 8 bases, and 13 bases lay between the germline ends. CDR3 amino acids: CASSLRERVDEQFF. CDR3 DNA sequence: TGTGCCAGCAGCTTGAGGGAGAGGGTGGATGAGCAGTTCTTC.

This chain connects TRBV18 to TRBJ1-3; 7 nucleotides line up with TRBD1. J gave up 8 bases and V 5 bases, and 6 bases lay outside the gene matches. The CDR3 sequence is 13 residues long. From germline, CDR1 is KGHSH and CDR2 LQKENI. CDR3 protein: CASSSRGLDTIYF. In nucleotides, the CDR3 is TGTGCCAGCTCATCAAGGGGGCTGGACACCATATATTTT.

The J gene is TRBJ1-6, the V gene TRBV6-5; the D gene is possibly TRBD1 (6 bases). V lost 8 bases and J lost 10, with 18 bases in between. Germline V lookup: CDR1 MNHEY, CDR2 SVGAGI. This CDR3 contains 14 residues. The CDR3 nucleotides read TGTGCCAGCGCTGACCAGGGGTTGAGGTCACCCCTCCACTTT. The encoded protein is CASADQGLRSPLHF.

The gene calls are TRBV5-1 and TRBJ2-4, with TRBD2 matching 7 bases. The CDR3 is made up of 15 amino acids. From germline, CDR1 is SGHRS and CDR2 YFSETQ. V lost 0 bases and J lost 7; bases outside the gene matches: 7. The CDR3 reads CASSLDAGEGNIQYF. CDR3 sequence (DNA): TGCGCCAGCAGCTTGGATGCGGGAGAGGGGAACATTCAGTACTTC.

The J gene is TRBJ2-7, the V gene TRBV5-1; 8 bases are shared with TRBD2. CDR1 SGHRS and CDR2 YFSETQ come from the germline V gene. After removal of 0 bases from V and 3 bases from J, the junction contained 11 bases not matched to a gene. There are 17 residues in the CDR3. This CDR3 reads CASSLEASGSPLYEQYF. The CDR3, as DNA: TGCGCCAGCAGCTTGGAGGCTAGCGGGTCCCCCCTCTACGAGCAGTACTTC. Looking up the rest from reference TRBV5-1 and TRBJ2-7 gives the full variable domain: KAGVTQTPRYLIKTRGQQVTLSCSPISGHRSVSWYQQTPGQGLQFLFEYFSETQRNKGNFPGRFSGRQFSNSRSEMNVSTLELGDSALYLCASSLEASGSPLYEQYFGPGTRLTVT.

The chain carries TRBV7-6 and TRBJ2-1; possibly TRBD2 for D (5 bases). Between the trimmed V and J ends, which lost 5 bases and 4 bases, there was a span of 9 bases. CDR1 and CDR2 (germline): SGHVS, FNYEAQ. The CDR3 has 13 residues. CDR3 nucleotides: TGTGCCAGCAGCAAGGGAGAGTACAATGAGCAGTTCTTC. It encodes CASSKGEYNEQFF.

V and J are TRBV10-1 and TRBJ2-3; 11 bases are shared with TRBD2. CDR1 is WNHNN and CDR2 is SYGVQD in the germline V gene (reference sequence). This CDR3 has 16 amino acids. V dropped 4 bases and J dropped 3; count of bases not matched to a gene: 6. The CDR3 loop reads CASSAVAGGPTDTQYF. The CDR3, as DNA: TGCGCCAGCAGTGCCGTAGCGGGAGGGCCAACAGATACGCAGTATTTT.

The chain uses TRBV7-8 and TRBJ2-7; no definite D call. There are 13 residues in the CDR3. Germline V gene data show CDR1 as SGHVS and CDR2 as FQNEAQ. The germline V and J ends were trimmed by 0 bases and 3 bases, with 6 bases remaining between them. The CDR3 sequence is CASSLAQHYEQYF. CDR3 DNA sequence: TGTGCCAGCAGCTTAGCGCAACACTACGAGCAGTACTTC.

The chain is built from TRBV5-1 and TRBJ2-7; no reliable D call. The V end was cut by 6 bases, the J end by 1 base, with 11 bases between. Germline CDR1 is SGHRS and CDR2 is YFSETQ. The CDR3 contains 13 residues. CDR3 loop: CASNQGASYEQYF. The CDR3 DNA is TGCGCCAGCAACCAAGGAGCTTCCTACGAGCAGTACTTC.

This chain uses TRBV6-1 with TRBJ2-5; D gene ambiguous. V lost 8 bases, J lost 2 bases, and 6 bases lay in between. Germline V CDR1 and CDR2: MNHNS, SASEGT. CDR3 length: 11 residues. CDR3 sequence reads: CASVVQETQYF. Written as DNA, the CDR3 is TGTGCCAGCGTCGTACAAGAGACCCAGTACTTC.

The CDR3 loop is CASGRGGRGTDTQYF. The CDR3, as DNA: TGTGCCAGCGGTCGGGGGGGGCGAGGCACAGATACGCAGTATTTT. V and J are TRBV27 and TRBJ2-3; 8 positions match TRBD2. The CDR3 totals 15 residues. CDR1 and CDR2 from the germline V gene are MNHEY and SMNVEV (reference sequence). The V segment lost 8 bases and the J segment 1 base; nucleotides outside the gene matches: 8.

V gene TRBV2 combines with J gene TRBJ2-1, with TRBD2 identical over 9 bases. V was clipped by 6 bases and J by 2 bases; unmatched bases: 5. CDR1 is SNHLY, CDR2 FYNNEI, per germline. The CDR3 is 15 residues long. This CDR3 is CASSLTSGPYNEQFF. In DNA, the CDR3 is TGTGCCAGCAGCCTCACTAGCGGGCCCTACAATGAGCAGTTCTTC.

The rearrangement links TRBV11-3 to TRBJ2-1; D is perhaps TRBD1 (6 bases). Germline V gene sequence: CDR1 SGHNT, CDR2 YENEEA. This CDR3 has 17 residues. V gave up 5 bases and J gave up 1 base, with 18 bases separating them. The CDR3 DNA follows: TGTGCCAGCAGCCCCCCAAGGACAGTGAAATCCTACAATGAGCAGTTCTTC. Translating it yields CASSPPRTVKSYNEQFF.

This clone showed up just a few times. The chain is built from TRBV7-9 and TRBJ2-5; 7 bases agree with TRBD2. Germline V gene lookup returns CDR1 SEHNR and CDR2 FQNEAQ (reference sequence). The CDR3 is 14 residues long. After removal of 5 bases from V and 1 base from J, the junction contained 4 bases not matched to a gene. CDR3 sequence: CASSPRTSQETQYF. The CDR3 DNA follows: TGTGCCAGCAGCCCACGGACTAGCCAAGAGACCCAGTACTTC.

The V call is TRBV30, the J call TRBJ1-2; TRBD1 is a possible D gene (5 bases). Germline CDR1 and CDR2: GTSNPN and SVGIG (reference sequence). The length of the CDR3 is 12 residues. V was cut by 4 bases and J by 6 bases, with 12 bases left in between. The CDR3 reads CAWTLGGDGYTF. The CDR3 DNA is TGTGCCTGGACTCTCGGGGGGGATGGCTACACCTTC.

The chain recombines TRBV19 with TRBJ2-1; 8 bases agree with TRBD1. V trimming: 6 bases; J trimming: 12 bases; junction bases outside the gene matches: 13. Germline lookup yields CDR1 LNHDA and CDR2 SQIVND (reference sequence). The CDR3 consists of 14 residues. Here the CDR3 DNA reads TGTGCCAGTAGGGGCCAGGGGGCGGTTTTAGTGCAGTTCTTC. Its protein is CASRGQGAVLVQFF. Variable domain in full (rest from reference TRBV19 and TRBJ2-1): DGGITQSPKYLFRKEGQNVTLSCEQNLNHDAMYWYRQDPGQGLRLIYYSQIVNDFQKGDIAEGYSVSREKKESFPLTVTSAQKNPTAFYLCASRGQGAVLVQFFGPGTRLTVL.